This TCR beta chain was recovered during a study of molecular identifiers for immune sequencing clone quantification. Turning to the study itself: Replicate RNA came from roughly 18,000 or 92,000 naive CD8 cells and was split five ways, and four parts were sequenced.

TCRdb reanalysed the PCR reads using MiXCR and keeps one entry per CDR3 protein. In the table there are hundreds of thousands of distinct CDR3 sequences, roughly 25% of which are singletons. Between the trimmed V and J ends, which lost 5 bases and 3 bases, there was a span of 16 bases. The CDR3 consists of 16 residues. CDR1 SEHNR and CDR2 FQNEAQ come from the germline V gene (reference sequence). The chain employs TRBV7-9 and TRBJ2-2; the D gene is possibly TRBD2 (5 bases). This clonotype was sampled from a human donor in good health. Some libraries in this study had Jurkat cell RNA spiked in. Source material: naive CD8+ T cells from blood, with Jurkat cell RNA spiked in. Stated subset: FACS-sorted CD8+CD4-CCR7+CD45RA+ naive T cells. The CDR3 here is CASSTDWFGDTGELFF. Written as DNA, the CDR3 is TGTGCCAGCAGCACCGACTGGTTCGGGGACACCGGGGAGCTGTTTTTT.